These T cell receptor beta chains were read from a single sample in a study of blood T cell repertoires in COVID-19. The data were produced by immunoSEQ multiplex PCR, yet TCRdb's version contains in-frame clones alone and is incomplete. The table has around 280,000 clones, 70% to 90% seen once. Sequencing input: PBMCs or T cells enriched from blood (not recorded which). These receptors were taken from a woman aged 40-49 years who had recovered from COVID-19. CDR3s include the opening cysteine and the closing phenylalanine or tryptophan. The D gene is left open where the match is weak. The listing skips clone size in some rows; elsewhere it reads once, few, many or a size class.

>TRBJ1-3|.|TRBV19|.
CASTGNTIYF
TGTGCCAGTACGGGAAACACCATATATTTT
>TRBJ2-5|TRBD2|TRBV29-1|.
CTPSGRSSETQYF
TGCACCCCCAGCGGGAGGTCCTCAGAGACCCAGTACTTC
>TRBJ1-2|TRBD1|TRBV24-1|.
CATSDQTGTGGFDYTF
TGTGCCACCAGTGACCAAACCGGGACAGGGGGCTTCGACTACACCTTC
>TRBJ1-2|TRBD1|TRBV5-4|.
CASSRDRSNYGYTF
TGTGCCAGCTCGCGGGACAGGTCTAACTATGGCTACACCTTC
>TRBJ2-2|.|TRBV9|.
CASSVRGGTGELFF
TGTGCCAGCAGCGTGCGGGGAGGCACCGGGGAGCTGTTTTTT
>TRBJ2-1|TRBD2|TRBV14|.
CASSLGGRANEQFF
TGTGCCAGCAGCCTCGGCGGGAGGGCCAATGAGCAGTTCTTC
>TRBJ1-3|.|TRBV6-1|.
CASRFENTIYF
TGTGCCAGCCGGTTCGAAAACACCATATATTTT
>TRBJ1-5|TRBD1|TRBV19|.
CASSTPRDRGRNSNQPQHF
TGTGCCAGTAGCACGCCTCGGGACAGGGGACGTAATAGCAATCAGCCCCAGCATTTT
>TRBJ1-1|.|TRBV3-1/TRBV3-2|.
CASSQRGEAFF
TGTGCCAGCAGCCAACGGGGAGAAGCTTTCTTT
>TRBJ1-2|.|TRBV28|.
CASSSRPFRGSGYTF
TGTGCCAGCAGTTCGCGGCCTTTCAGGGGTTCAGGCTACACCTTC
>TRBJ1-2|.|TRBV5-6|.
CASSSPGRSGYTF
TGTGCCAGCAGCTCCCCCGGGAGGTCTGGCTACACCTTC
>TRBJ2-1|TRBD2|TRBV20-1|.
CSASRGGRDNEQFF
TGCAGTGCTAGTAGGGGCGGGAGGGACAATGAGCAGTTCTTC
>TRBJ2-7|TRBD2|TRBV6-2/TRBV6-3|.
CASSYIDPGLAGNEQYF
TGTGCCAGCAGTTACATAGATCCGGGACTAGCGGGAAACGAGCAGTACTTT
>TRBJ2-1|.|TRBV7-2|.
CASSSGGGAYNEQFF
TGTGCCAGCAGCTCTGGGGGGGGCGCCTACAATGAGCAGTTCTTC
>TRBJ2-6|.|TRBV6-2/TRBV6-3|.
CASSPISGANVLTF
TGTGCCAGCAGTCCAATCTCTGGGGCCAACGTCCTGACTTTC
>TRBJ1-6|TRBD1|TRBV2|.
CASSGQGNAYNSPLHF
TGTGCCAGCAGTGGACAGGGGAATGCCTATAATTCACCCCTCCACTTT
>TRBJ1-1|TRBD1|TRBV7-2|.
CASSLGRGLNTEAFF
TGTGCCAGCAGCTTGGGCAGGGGGCTGAACACTGAAGCTTTCTTT
>TRBJ2-1|TRBD2|TRBV5-4|few
CASSLAERGLAGNEQFF
TGTGCCAGCAGCTTGGCCGAGCGGGGACTAGCGGGTAATGAGCAGTTCTTC
>TRBJ1-6|TRBD1|TRBV2|once
CASSPHRGRRDNSPLHF
TGTGCCAGCAGTCCACACAGGGGGCGCCGCGATAATTCACCCCTCCACTTT
>TRBJ2-1|TRBD2|TRBV5-6|.
CASLPPSGSTDEQFF
TGTGCCAGTCTCCCTCCTAGCGGGAGTACAGATGAGCAGTTCTTC
>TRBJ1-3|TRBD1|TRBV5-1|many
CASSPTGALSGNTIYF
TGCGCCAGCAGTCCGACAGGGGCCCTCTCTGGAAACACCATATATTTT
>TRBJ1-2|.|TRBV28|.
CASSLGAAPHIF
TGTGCCAGCAGTTTGGGGGCAGCGCCACACATTTTC
>TRBJ1-1|.|TRBV11-1|.
CASSFQANTEAFF
TGTGCCAGCAGCTTCCAGGCGAACACTGAAGCTTTCTTT
>TRBJ2-3|.|TRBV7-9|.
CASSLDPGRGTDTQYF
TGTGCCAGCAGCTTAGACCCTGGTCGGGGCACAGATACGCAGTATTTT
>TRBJ2-3|TRBD2|TRBV11-3|.
CASSRTSGRALADTQYF
TGTGCCAGCAGCAGGACTAGCGGGAGGGCCCTCGCAGATACGCAGTATTTT